Included here is one TCR beta chain sequence, with context. Looked up from germline, CDR1 is MGHDK and CDR2 is SYGVNS. V was clipped by 3 bases and J by 5 bases, with 16 bases between them. This CDR3 has 15 residues. Primers: 60 Vbeta forward and 13 Jbeta reverse. The table came from immunoSEQ multiplex PCR; TCRdb's copy has only in-frame clones and leaves some out. The repertoire holds about 200,000 clones, roughly 83% seen once, with more than 0.35% in the top ten. The entry originates in a study of cytomegalovirus exposure and HLA in healthy donors. V and J are TRBV25-1 and TRBJ1-1; D uncertain. The receptor's source is a male donor in good health and CMV-seropositive. The specimen sequenced was PBMCs. The CDR3 DNA reads as TGTGCCAGCAGTGACCCTCAGAGGCGGAATACTGAAGCTTTCTTT. Protein product: CASSDPQRRNTEAFF.